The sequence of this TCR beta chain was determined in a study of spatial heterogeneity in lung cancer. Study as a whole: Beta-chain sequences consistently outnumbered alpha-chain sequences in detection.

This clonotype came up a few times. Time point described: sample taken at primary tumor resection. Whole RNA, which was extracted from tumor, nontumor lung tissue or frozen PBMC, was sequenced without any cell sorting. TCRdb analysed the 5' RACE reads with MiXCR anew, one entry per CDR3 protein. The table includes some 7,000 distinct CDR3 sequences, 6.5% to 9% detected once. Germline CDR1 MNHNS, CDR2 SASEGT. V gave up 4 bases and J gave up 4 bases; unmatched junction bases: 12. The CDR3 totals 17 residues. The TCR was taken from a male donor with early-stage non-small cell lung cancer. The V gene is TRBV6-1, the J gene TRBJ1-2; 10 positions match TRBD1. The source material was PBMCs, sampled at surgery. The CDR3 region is CASSAGQGTPYLYGYTF. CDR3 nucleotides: TGTGCCAGCAGTGCGGGACAGGGGACTCCTTACCTCTATGGCTACACCTTC.